This T cell receptor (beta chain) is from a study of blood T cell repertoires in COVID-19. Whole-study context: Acute and convalescent COVID-19 samples came from the United States, Italy and Spain. T cells, B-cell-depleted T cells, or PBMCs provided the cDNA or gDNA that served as material.

It was during active infection that Seattle patients were enrolled and then longitudinally followed. Per the authors' pipeline: The assay estimated nucleated cells by amplifying reference gene primers. TCRdb's table, derived via immunoSEQ multiplex PCR, lists solely in-frame clones and lacks some. Clone size and V and J calls were adopted from that table, with D and trimming inferred from the DNA. In the table there are fewer than 60,000 clones, around 81% of which are singletons. Trimming at V came to 2 bases and at J to 4 bases, leaving 8 bases not matched to a gene. CDR3 length: 16 amino acids. Germline values: CDR1 SGDLS, CDR2 YYNGEE.

The rearrangement uses TRBV9 and TRBJ2-1, with 8 bases identical to TRBD2. The receptor comes from a woman of 80 years or more with COVID-19, enrolled during active disease. What was sequenced was peripheral blood. The CDR3 region is CASSVGAGGAYNEQFF. The CDR3 region has the DNA TGTGCCAGCAGCGTGGGCGCGGGAGGTGCTTACAATGAGCAGTTCTTC.